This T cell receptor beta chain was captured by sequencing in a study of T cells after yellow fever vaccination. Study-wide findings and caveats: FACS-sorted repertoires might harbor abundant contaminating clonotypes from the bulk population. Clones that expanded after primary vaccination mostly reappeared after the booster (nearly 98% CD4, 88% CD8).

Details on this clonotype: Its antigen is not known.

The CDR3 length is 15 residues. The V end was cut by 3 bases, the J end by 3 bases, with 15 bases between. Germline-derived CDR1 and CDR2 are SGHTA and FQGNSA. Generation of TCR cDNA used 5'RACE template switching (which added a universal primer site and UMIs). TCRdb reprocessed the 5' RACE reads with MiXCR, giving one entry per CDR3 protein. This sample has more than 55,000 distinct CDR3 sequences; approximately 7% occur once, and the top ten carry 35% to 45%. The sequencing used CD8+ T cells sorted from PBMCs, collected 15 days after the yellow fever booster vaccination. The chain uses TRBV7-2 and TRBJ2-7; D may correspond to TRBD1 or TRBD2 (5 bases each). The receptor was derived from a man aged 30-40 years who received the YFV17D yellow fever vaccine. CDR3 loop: CASSFFPGAYYEQYF. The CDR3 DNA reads TGTGCCAGCAGCTTCTTCCCCGGGGCGTACTACGAGCAGTACTTC.